The clone carrying this T cell receptor beta chain was detected only a few times. V dropped 0 bases and J dropped 5 bases, with 8 bases sitting between them. CDR1 and CDR2 from the germline V gene are SGHNT and YENEEA. The CDR3 runs 13 residues. The sample comes from a study of T cells in Graves' hyperthyroidism and ophthalmopathy. TCR beta CDR3 regions were amplified from RNA transcripts. HTBI primers drove first-round RT-PCR of the TCR CDR3. TCRdb re-analysed the multiplex PCR reads in MiXCR, keeping a single row per CDR3 protein. The table shows over 400,000 distinct CDR3 sequences, with 22% occurring only once.

The sequencing input was blood. This receptor was taken from a woman in her seventies with Graves' ophthalmopathy. This rearrangement joins TRBV11-3 to TRBJ2-7, with D unresolved. CDR3 sequence reads: CASSLDRHDEQYF. In nucleotides, the CDR3 is TGTGCCAGCAGCTTAGACAGGCACGACGAGCAGTACTTC.